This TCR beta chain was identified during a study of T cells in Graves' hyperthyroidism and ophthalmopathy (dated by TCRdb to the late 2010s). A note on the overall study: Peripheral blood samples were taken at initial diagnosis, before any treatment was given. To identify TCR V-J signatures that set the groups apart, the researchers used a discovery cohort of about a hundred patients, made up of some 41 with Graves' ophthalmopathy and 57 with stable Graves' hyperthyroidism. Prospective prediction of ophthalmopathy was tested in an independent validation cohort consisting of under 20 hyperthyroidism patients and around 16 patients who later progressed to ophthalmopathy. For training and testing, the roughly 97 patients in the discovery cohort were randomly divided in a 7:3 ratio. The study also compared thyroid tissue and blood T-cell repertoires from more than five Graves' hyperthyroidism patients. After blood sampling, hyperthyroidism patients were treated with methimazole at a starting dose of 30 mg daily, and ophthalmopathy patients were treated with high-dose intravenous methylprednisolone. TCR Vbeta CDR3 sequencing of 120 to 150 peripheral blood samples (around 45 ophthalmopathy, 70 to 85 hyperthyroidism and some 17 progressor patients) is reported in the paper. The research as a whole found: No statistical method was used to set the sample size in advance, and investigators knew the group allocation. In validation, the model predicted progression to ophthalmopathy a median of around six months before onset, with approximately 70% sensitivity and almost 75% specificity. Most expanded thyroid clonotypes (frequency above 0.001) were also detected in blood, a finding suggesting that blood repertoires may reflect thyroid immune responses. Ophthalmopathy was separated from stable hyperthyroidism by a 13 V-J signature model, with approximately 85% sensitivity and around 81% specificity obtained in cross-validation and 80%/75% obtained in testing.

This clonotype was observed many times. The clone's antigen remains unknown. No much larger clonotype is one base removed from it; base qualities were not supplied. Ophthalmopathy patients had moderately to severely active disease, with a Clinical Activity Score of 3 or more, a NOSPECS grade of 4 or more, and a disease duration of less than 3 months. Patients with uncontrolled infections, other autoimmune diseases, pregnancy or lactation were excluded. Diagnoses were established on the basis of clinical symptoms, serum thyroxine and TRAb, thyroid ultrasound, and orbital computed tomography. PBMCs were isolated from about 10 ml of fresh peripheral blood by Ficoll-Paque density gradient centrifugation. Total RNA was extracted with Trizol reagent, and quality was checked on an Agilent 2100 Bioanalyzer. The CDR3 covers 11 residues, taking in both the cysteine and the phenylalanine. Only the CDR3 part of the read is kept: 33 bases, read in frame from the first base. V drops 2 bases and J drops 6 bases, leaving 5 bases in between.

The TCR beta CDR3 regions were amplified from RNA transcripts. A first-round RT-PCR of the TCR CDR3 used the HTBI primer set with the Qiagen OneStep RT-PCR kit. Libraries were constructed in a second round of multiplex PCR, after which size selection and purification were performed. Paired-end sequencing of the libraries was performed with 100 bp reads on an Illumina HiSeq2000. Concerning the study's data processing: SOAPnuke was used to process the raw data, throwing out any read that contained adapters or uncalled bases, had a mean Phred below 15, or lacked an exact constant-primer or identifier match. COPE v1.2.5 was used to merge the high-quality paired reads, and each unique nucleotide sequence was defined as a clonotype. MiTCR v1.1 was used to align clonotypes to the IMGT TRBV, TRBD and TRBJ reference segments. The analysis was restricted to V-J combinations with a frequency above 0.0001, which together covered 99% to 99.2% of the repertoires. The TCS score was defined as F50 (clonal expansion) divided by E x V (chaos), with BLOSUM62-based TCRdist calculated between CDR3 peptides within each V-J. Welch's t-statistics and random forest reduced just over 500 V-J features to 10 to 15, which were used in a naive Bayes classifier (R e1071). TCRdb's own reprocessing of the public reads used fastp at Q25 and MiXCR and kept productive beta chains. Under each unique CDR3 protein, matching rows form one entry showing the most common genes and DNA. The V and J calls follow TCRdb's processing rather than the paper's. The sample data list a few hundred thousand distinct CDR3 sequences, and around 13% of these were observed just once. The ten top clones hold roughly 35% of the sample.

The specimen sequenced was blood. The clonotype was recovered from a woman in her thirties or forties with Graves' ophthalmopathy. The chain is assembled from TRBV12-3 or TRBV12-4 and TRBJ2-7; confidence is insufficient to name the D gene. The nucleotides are TGTGCCAGCAGTTTATCCGTCGAGCAGTACTTC. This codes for CASSLSVEQYF.